A single sample gave rise to the 25 T cell receptor beta chains below, sequenced in a study of response to subunit inactivated influenza vaccine. TCRdb re-derived calls from the RT-PCR reads in MiXCR, one entry per CDR3 protein. The top ten clones hold 7.6% of a sample with 600,000 to 700,000 distinct CDR3 sequences, approximately 14% of them seen once. Specimen: PBMCs from blood, collected around two weeks before vaccination. All receptors come from a man between 45 and 60 years old who received an inactivated influenza vaccine.

Worth noting for this clonotype: With a much larger clone just one base away, this may be a read error. The rearrangement links TRBV12-3 or TRBV12-4 to TRBJ2-5; 11 positions match TRBD2. V shed 5 bases and J 1 base; nucleotides not matched to a gene: 3. This CDR3 has 15 residues. This chain's CDR3 is CASSTSGGAQETQYF. In DNA, the CDR3 is TGTGCCAGCAGTACTAGCGGGGGAGCCCAAGAGACCCAGTACTTC.

This clonotype came up a few times. The chain recombines TRBV7-6 with TRBJ2-1; D remains ambiguous. V lost 1 base, J lost 0 bases, and 10 bases lay in between. CDR1 is SGHVS and CDR2 is FNYEAQ in the germline V gene. The CDR3 totals 16 residues. The CDR3, as DNA: TGTGCCAGCAGCTTAGACGGAGTGAGCTCCTACAATGAGCAGTTCTTC. Its protein product is CASSLDGVSSYNEQFF.

This clonotype has a count of ten or more. The V call is TRBV4-2, the J call TRBJ2-1; no clear D gene. Trimming stripped 0 bases from V and 2 bases from J, with 11 bases between. Germline values: CDR1 LGHNA, CDR2 YNFKEQ. The CDR3 runs 16 residues. The CDR3 protein is CASSQDLIRAYNEQFF. The CDR3 DNA reads as TGTGCCAGCAGCCAAGATTTAATACGAGCCTACAATGAGCAGTTCTTC.

The chain links TRBV24-1 to TRBJ2-3; either TRBD1 or TRBD2 may fit D (5 bases each). The CDR3 is made up of 15 amino acids. Deletions cut 3 bases from V and 4 bases from J, with 13 bases between. Per germline, CDR1 KGHDR and CDR2 SFDVKD. This chain's CDR3 is CATSDRGRGSDTQYF. The CDR3 bases are TGTGCCACCAGTGATCGGGGACGGGGCTCAGATACGCAGTATTTT.

V and J are TRBV3-1 and TRBJ2-3; TRBD2 matches 10 bases. This CDR3 spans 16 amino acids. J was trimmed by 1 base and V by 5 bases; bases with no gene match: 6. The germline V gene encodes CDR1 LGHDT and CDR2 YNNKEL (reference sequence). Here the CDR3 reads CASSSLLAGGTDTQYF. The CDR3 DNA sequence: TGTGCCAGCAGCTCCCTTCTAGCGGGGGGCACAGATACGCAGTATTTT.

This clonotype was seen more than once but under ten times. The chain employs TRBV6-1 and TRBJ1-1; 9 bases are shared with TRBD1. V lost 4 bases to trimming and J lost 11 bases; unmatched junction nucleotides: 8. The CDR3 totals 13 residues. Germline CDR1 is MNHNS and CDR2 is SASEGT. The CDR3 DNA sequence: TGTGCCAGCAGTGGAGGGACAGGGAGGGGGGCTTTCTTT. Its protein is CASSGGTGRGAFF.

Comments on this clonotype: The conserved phenylalanine or tryptophan is not found at the CDR3 terminus, so this likely reflects a read error. The CDR3 loop is CSARYGGSTGELFL. The CDR3, as DNA: TGCAGTGCTAGATACGGGGGGTCCACCGGGGAGCTGTTTCTT. The gene calls are TRBV20-1 and TRBJ2-2; TRBD2 matches at 7 bases. Unmatched junction bases numbered 4, after V lost 2 bases and J lost 4 bases. CDR1 is DFQATT, CDR2 SNEGSKA, per germline (reference sequence). This CDR3 contains 14 residues.

This clonotype was seen ten or more times. The chain recombines TRBV20-1 with TRBJ2-7; possible D gene TRBD1, 7 bases. The V end lost 3 bases, the J end lost 0 bases, and 15 bases lay between the germline ends. This CDR3 comprises 15 residues. Germline values: CDR1 DFQATT, CDR2 SNEGSKA (reference sequence). The CDR3: CSASGRGTSSYEQYF. CDR3 bases: TGCAGTGCTAGTGGCAGGGGGACTTCCTCCTACGAGCAGTACTTC.

The chain combines TRBV2 with TRBJ2-1; 8 bases are shared with TRBD2. Germline CDR1 is SNHLY and CDR2 is FYNNEI. This CDR3 has 16 residues. The J segment lost 9 bases and the V segment lost 6 bases, leaving 16 bases of the junction unmatched. CDR3 sequence reads: CASSPSSGWGFSEQFF. The CDR3 coding sequence is TGTGCCAGCAGCCCCTCTAGCGGGTGGGGGTTTAGTGAGCAGTTCTTC.

This clonotype was counted a few times. An end of the junction differs from the germline gene, which may be a read error. The chain couples TRBV5-1 to TRBJ1-4; D gene uncertain. CDR3 length equals 14 residues. In germline, CDR1 is SGHRS, CDR2 YFSETQ. The CDR3 region is CASRKDSLNEKLFF. The CDR3 bases are TGCGCCAGCCGCAAGGATAGCCTAAATGAGAAACTGTTTTTT.

This clonotype has only a few counts. The chain couples TRBV5-1 to TRBJ2-3, with TRBD2 identical over 7 bases. Per the germline V gene, CDR1 is SGHRS and CDR2 is YFSETQ. The V and J ends lost 9 bases and 2 bases, in that order; junction bases with no gene match: 9. This CDR3 is 14 amino acids long. The CDR3 loop reads CATSAGTNTDTQYF. In DNA form, the CDR3 reads TGCGCCACTTCAGCGGGGACCAACACAGATACGCAGTATTTT.

This clonotype was detected ten times or more. A junction boundary mismatches the germline segment, possibly from a read error. V usage is TRBV4-3 and J usage is TRBJ2-1, with 10 bases fitting TRBD1. Germline values: CDR1 LGHNA, CDR2 YSLEER. The CDR3 spans 14 residues. For the CDR3, the DNA is TGCGCCAGCAGCCAGTACTCCGGGACAGGGGTCTCCACCTTC. Translating it yields CASSQYSGTGVSTF.

About this clonotype: This may be a read error, as it is one base from a much larger clone. CDR3 protein: CASSKQGNEQYF. The CDR3 DNA follows: TGTGCCAGCAGCAAACAGGGAAACGAGCAGTACTTC. The J gene is TRBJ2-7, the V gene TRBV4-2; the D gene is possibly TRBD1 (6 bases). CDR1 and CDR2 (germline): LGHNA, YNFKEQ. The CDR3 spans 12 residues. Trimming cost V 5 bases and J 5 bases, with 10 bases left between them.

CDR3 amino acids: CASSLAASGITDTQYF. CDR3 coding DNA: TGCGCCAGCAGCTTGGCCGCTAGCGGGATTACAGATACGCAGTATTTT. The V gene is TRBV5-1, the J gene TRBJ2-3; TRBD2 aligns across 9 bases. The CDR3 consists of 16 residues. Losses at the gene ends were 0 bases for V and 3 bases for J; bases not matched to a gene: 5. Germline assignment: CDR1 SGHRS and CDR2 YFSETQ. The entire variable domain, with the rest obtained from reference TRBV5-1 and TRBJ2-3, is as follows: KAGVTQTPRYLIKTRGQQVTLSCSPISGHRSVSWYQQTPGQGLQFLFEYFSETQRNKGNFPGRFSGRQFSNSRSEMNVSTLELGDSALYLCASSLAASGITDTQYFGPGTRLTVL.

This clonotype has just a few counts. The chain couples TRBV12-3 or TRBV12-4 to TRBJ2-3; 15 bases are a match to TRBD2. With V trimmed by 5 bases and J by 1 base, 4 bases remained unmatched. The length of the CDR3 is 17 residues. Here the CDR3 DNA reads TGTGCCAGCAGTGGACTAGCGGGGGGGCTGGGCACAGATACGCAGTATTTT. Translation: CASSGLAGGLGTDTQYF.

Written as DNA, the CDR3 is TGCAGCGTATCAACAGGGACAGACCCTGGCGGGGAGCTGTTTTTT. Translated: CSVSTGTDPGGELFF. The gene calls are TRBV29-1 and TRBJ2-2; 7 nucleotides agree with TRBD1. Germline CDR1 is SQVTM and CDR2 is ANQGSEA. With V trimmed by 6 bases and J by 7 bases, 14 bases remained unmatched. The CDR3 runs to 15 residues.

This clonotype was recorded a few times. V is TRBV7-2 and J is TRBJ2-2, with 7 bases lining up with TRBD2. Germline V lookup: CDR1 SGHTA, CDR2 FQGNSA. The CDR3 has 16 residues. V was clipped by 5 bases and J by 2 bases; unmatched bases: 8. The DNA of the CDR3 is TGTGCCAGCAGCAAAGAGGCTAGCGGAAACACCGGGGAGCTGTTTTTT. As protein: CASSKEASGNTGELFF.

In regard to this clonotype: A much larger clonotype is one base distant, so this may be a read error. V gene TRBV24-1 combines with J gene TRBJ2-7; D not resolved. Trimming left V 4 bases short and J 1 base short, with 1 base between. Germline assignment: CDR1 KGHDR and CDR2 SFDVKD. The CDR3 is 11 amino acids. In DNA, the CDR3 is TGTGCCACCAGTGAGTCCTACGAGCAGTACTTC. This gives the protein CATSESYEQYF.

The V and J genes are TRBV20-1 and TRBJ1-4; D perhaps matches TRBD1 (6 bases). The CDR3 sequence is 16 residues long. V was pared by 2 bases and J by 8 bases, with 21 bases between. Germline CDR1 DFQATT, CDR2 SNEGSKA (reference sequence). CDR3 sequence: CSARPPWGRGSEKLFF. As DNA, the CDR3 is TGCAGTGCTAGACCCCCATGGGGCAGGGGTAGCGAAAAACTGTTTTTT.

This clonotype was detected only a few times. This chain uses TRBV28 with TRBJ2-5; 9 nucleotides agree with TRBD1. Looked up from germline, CDR1 is MDHEN and CDR2 is SYDVKM. The CDR3 is made up of 15 amino acids. The V and J ends lost 6 bases and 6 bases, in that order; junction bases with no gene match: 11. The CDR3 nucleotides are TGTGCCAGCAGAAAACCGGGACAGGGCTGGAAGACCCAGTACTTC. Protein product: CASRKPGQGWKTQYF.

V is TRBV10-3 and J is TRBJ2-1, with D tentatively TRBD2 (6 bases). Germline loops: CDR1 ENHRY, CDR2 SYGVKD. Trimming took off 0 bases at V and 9 bases at J, with 24 bases between the two ends. The CDR3 length is 18 residues. In nucleotides, the CDR3 is TGTGCCATCAGTGAGTCGGCTTTGACTAGGGGTTGGTTGTGTGAGCAGTTCTTC. As protein: CAISESALTRGWLCEQFF.

Many counts were recorded for this clonotype. The gene calls are TRBV4-3 and TRBJ2-7, with 11 positions matching TRBD2. V shed 3 bases, J shed 5 bases, and the junction held 18 bases outside the gene matches. CDR1 and CDR2 (germline): LGHNA, YSLEER. The CDR3 runs to 19 residues. The CDR3 loop reads CASSQYGVSSSGGANEQYF. The CDR3 nucleotides are TGCGCCAGCAGCCAGTACGGCGTGTCGAGTAGCGGGGGGGCAAACGAGCAGTACTTC.

The chain uses TRBV29-1 and TRBJ2-3; D unclear. Trimming removed 8 bases at V and 4 bases at J, with 13 bases between. The CDR3 totals 12 residues. Looked up from germline, CDR1 is SQVTM and CDR2 is ANQGSEA. The CDR3 nucleotides read TGCAGCACAGATGCCAGCGCAGATACGCAGTATTTT. This translates into CSTDASADTQYF.

The table lists this clonotype with a few counts. J is TRBJ1-1 and V is TRBV5-1; the D gene is possibly TRBD1 (5 bases). Germline V gene sequence: CDR1 SGHRS, CDR2 YFSETQ. Trimming removed 5 bases from V and 0 bases from J, with 11 bases in between. CDR3 length: 14 residues. The CDR3 DNA reads TGCGCCAGCAGTCGGGACTCCATGAACACTGAAGCTTTCTTT. It specifies CASSRDSMNTEAFF.

This clonotype was detected a few times. The chain combines TRBV11-2 with TRBJ2-3; D unclear. Trimming took 1 base from V and 0 from J, leaving 14 bases between them. The V gene's germline CDR1 is SGHAT and CDR2 FQNNGV. The CDR3 spans 17 residues. CDR3 bases: TGTGCCAGCAGCTTAGGGGGTTACCGATCAAGCACAGATACGCAGTATTTT. Translation: CASSLGGYRSSTDTQYF.